This T cell receptor beta chain was sequenced in a study of early T cells in non-severe SARS-CoV-2 infection. The wider study: The study sequenced bulk RNA from unsorted whole blood, with chains unpaired.

Study observations and caveats: Matching against VDJdb likely underestimated virus-specific expansions, favoring anti-spike CD8.

This clonotype was recorded at least ten times. Its specificity is unknown. The V end was cut by 5 bases, the J end by 2 bases, with 11 bases between. Germline-derived CDR1 and CDR2 are LNHNV and YYDKDF (reference sequence). The CDR3 length is 14 residues. The TCR library protocol was used to attach unique molecular identifiers. These identifiers were attached to individual cDNA molecules. TCRdb itself ran the 5' RACE reads through MiXCR, one entry per CDR3 protein. The sample has 40,000 to 60,000 distinct CDR3 sequences; roughly 4.5% are singletons. The receptor was isolated from an adult who was a healthcare worker with PCR-confirmed SARS-CoV-2 infection or an uninfected control (not recorded which). The chain combines TRBV15 with TRBJ2-3; D is uncertain. Sequences were obtained from whole blood. CDR3 in DNA: TGTGCCACCAGCGAGCAGCCTCTCACAGATACGCAGTATTTT. This gives the protein CATSEQPLTDTQYF.